The 18 T cell receptor beta chains below all came from one sample that was sequenced in a study of blood T cell repertoires in COVID-19. The table came from immunoSEQ multiplex PCR; TCRdb's copy has only in-frame clones and leaves some out. The sample records over 120,000 clones, just over 85% being singletons. Input material: PBMCs or T cells enriched from blood (not recorded which). These receptors were obtained from a man aged 50 to 59 who had recovered from COVID-19.

This chain uses TRBV7-2 with TRBJ1-2, with 10 bases aligning to TRBD1. The germline V gene has CDR1 SGHTA and CDR2 FQGNSA. Unmatched junction bases numbered 4, after V lost 4 bases and J lost 5 bases. This CDR3 comprises 14 residues. As DNA, the CDR3 is TGTGCCAGCAGCTCAAGGACAGGGGGGTATGGCTACACCTTC. This translates into CASSSRTGGYGYTF.

The chain has TRBV10-3 and TRBJ2-1; 10 nucleotides align to TRBD2. Trimming removed 8 bases from V and 9 bases from J; junction bases left unmatched: 7. CDR1 is ENHRY, CDR2 SYGVKD, per germline. The CDR3 runs 13 residues. CDR3 residues: CAIWSGRALEQFF. In nucleotides, the CDR3 is TGTGCCATCTGGAGCGGGAGGGCCCTTGAGCAGTTCTTC.

The J gene is TRBJ2-2, the V gene TRBV2; 9 bases map to TRBD1. V was clipped by 1 base and J by 10 bases; unmatched bases: 7. The CDR3 covers 15 residues. Germline V gene sequence: CDR1 SNHLY, CDR2 FYNNEI. The chain's CDR3 is CASSEDQGQGEELFF. CDR3 DNA sequence: TGTGCCAGCAGTGAAGATCAGGGACAGGGAGAGGAGCTGTTTTTT.

CDR3 in DNA: TGCGCCAGCTGCCCCGGGTTTGTGGGGCCTGGAAACACCATATATTTT. This gives the protein CASCPGFVGPGNTIYF. J is TRBJ1-3 and V is TRBV10-2; D is perhaps TRBD1 (5 bases). The CDR3 has 16 residues. Trimming cost V 8 bases and J 2 bases, with 19 bases left between them. Germline values: CDR1 WSHSY, CDR2 SAAADI.

The rearrangement links TRBV2 to TRBJ1-5; D not certain. The CDR3 contains 12 residues. Germline CDR1 is SNHLY and CDR2 is FYNNEI. V was pared by 5 bases and J by 6 bases, with 8 bases between. Here the CDR3 DNA reads TGTGCCAGCAGTTTGAGGGTTCAGCCCCAGCATTTT. Protein product: CASSLRVQPQHF.

The chain combines TRBV5-5 with TRBJ1-6; unclear D gene. Germline V lookup: CDR1 SGHKS, CDR2 YYEKEE (reference sequence). CDR3 length: 12 residues. The V end was cut by 4 bases, the J end by 4 bases, with 3 bases between. This CDR3 reads CASSQYNSPLHF. The DNA for the CDR3 is TGTGCCAGCAGCCAATATAATTCACCCCTCCACTTT.

This chain links TRBV5-1 with TRBJ1-1, with 7 bases matching TRBD1. Germline values: CDR1 SGHRS, CDR2 YFSETQ. Trimming took 2 bases from V and 0 from J; bases not matched to a gene: 10. The CDR3 is made up of 17 amino acids. The CDR3 is CASSLMWADRLNTEAFF. The CDR3 DNA reads as TGCGCCAGCAGCTTAATGTGGGCGGACAGGTTGAACACTGAAGCTTTCTTT.

This clone was counted a single time. The chain recombines TRBV29-1 with TRBJ1-1; TRBD1 agrees at 8 bases. The CDR3 contains 13 residues. V lost 3 bases, J lost 5 bases, and 5 bases stayed unmatched. Germline V gene sequence: CDR1 SQVTM, CDR2 ANQGSEA. The CDR3 DNA follows: TGCAGCGTTGACAGGGGGCGTAAGACTGAAGCTTTCTTT. Encoded protein: CSVDRGRKTEAFF. The whole variable domain, remainder taken from reference TRBV29-1 and TRBJ1-1, is SAVISQKPSRDICQRGTSLTIQCQVDSQVTMMFWYRQQPGQSLTLIATANQGSEATYESGFVIDKFPISRPNLTFSTLTVSNMSPEDSSIYLCSVDRGRKTEAFFGQGTRLTVV.

V is TRBV14 and J is TRBJ1-1; D remains ambiguous. The V gene lost 1 base and the J gene lost 6 bases, with 9 bases spanning the gap. The CDR3 runs 13 residues. From germline, CDR1 is SGHDN and CDR2 FVKESK. CDR3 nucleotides: TGTGCCAGCAGCCAAGTCGGGGAGGCTGAAGCTTTCTTT. This gives the protein CASSQVGEAEAFF.

Concerning this clone: The junction does not match germline at one end; this may be a read error. J is TRBJ1-3 and V is TRBV19; no clear D gene. The CDR3 covers 15 residues. Germline CDR1 LNHDA, CDR2 SQIVND (reference sequence). CDR3 DNA: TGTGCCAGCAGTAGGGCGGGGTCTTCTGGAAACACCATATATTTT. Encoded protein: CASSRAGSSGNTIYF.

This clone was observed a single time. The chain combines TRBV24-1 with TRBJ2-1; perhaps TRBD2 as D (6 bases). Germline V gene lookup returns CDR1 KGHDR and CDR2 SFDVKD. This CDR3 is 16 amino acids long. V lost 4 bases and J 2 bases, leaving 14 bases between the germline ends. CDR3 sequence (DNA): TGTGCCACCAGTGAACCGATAGCGGATACCTACAATGAGCAGTTCTTC. It translates to CATSEPIADTYNEQFF.

The V and J genes are TRBV7-2 and TRBJ2-5; 10 bases fit TRBD1. Germline CDR1 and CDR2: SGHTA and FQGNSA. After removal of 6 bases from V and 0 bases from J, the junction contained 4 bases not matched to a gene. This CDR3 has 15 amino acids. The CDR3 DNA follows: TGTGCCAGCAGTCGGGACAGGGGCTACCAAGAGACCCAGTACTTC. It translates to CASSRDRGYQETQYF.

The chain has TRBV18 and TRBJ2-5; unclear D gene. V lost 3 bases, J lost 1 base, and 9 bases lay in between. The germline V gene has CDR1 KGHSH and CDR2 LQKENI. The CDR3 loop spans 14 amino acids. The CDR3: CASSPRRIQETQYF. The DNA of the CDR3 is TGTGCCAGCTCACCCCGGAGAATCCAAGAGACCCAGTACTTC.

This clone was observed a single time. V and J are TRBV4-3 and TRBJ2-7; D remains ambiguous. The CDR3 has 15 residues. Germline CDR1 and CDR2: LGHNA and YSLEER. The germline V and J ends were trimmed by 0 bases and 3 bases, with 12 bases remaining between them. CDR3 sequence reads: CASSQDSVWSYEQYF. CDR3 DNA: TGCGCCAGCAGCCAAGATTCGGTATGGAGCTACGAGCAGTACTTC.

The V call is TRBV24-1, the J call TRBJ2-2; 13 bases map to TRBD2. Germline CDR1 KGHDR, CDR2 SFDVKD. CDR3 length equals 16 residues. Losses at the gene ends were 5 bases for V and 6 bases for J; bases not matched to a gene: 5. The CDR3, as DNA: TGTGCCACCAGTGGGACCGGACTAGCGGGAGCCGGGGAGCTGTTTTTT. This codes for CATSGTGLAGAGELFF.

Ten or more counts support this clone. The J gene is TRBJ2-3, the V gene TRBV6-1, with 10 bases lining up with TRBD2. CDR3 size: 15 residues. With V trimmed by 1 base and J by 4 bases, 2 bases remained unmatched. Germline CDR1 reads MNHNS; CDR2 reads SASEGT. CDR3 in amino acids: CASSEGTSGADTQYF. The CDR3 DNA reads as TGTGCCAGCAGTGAAGGTACTAGCGGGGCAGATACGCAGTATTTT.

This chain links TRBV19 with TRBJ2-3; TRBD2 might be the D (6 bases). Trimming cost V 9 bases and J 2 bases, with 24 bases left between them. This CDR3 is built from 17 residues. CDR1 and CDR2 from the germline V gene are LNHDA and SQIVND (reference sequence). Here the CDR3 reads CARCSNSLSGHTDTQYF. The CDR3 DNA is TGTGCCAGGTGCTCTAATTCTCTTAGCGGACACACAGATACGCAGTATTTT.

This clone was counted a single time. The chain has TRBV9 and TRBJ1-2, with D possibly being TRBD1 (6 bases). Per germline, CDR1 SGDLS and CDR2 YYNGEE. Trimming left V 3 bases short and J 2 bases short, with 8 bases between. The CDR3 loop spans 13 amino acids. DNA of the CDR3: TGTGCCAGCAGCGCCGGGACAAACTATGGCTACACCTTC. Translating it yields CASSAGTNYGYTF.